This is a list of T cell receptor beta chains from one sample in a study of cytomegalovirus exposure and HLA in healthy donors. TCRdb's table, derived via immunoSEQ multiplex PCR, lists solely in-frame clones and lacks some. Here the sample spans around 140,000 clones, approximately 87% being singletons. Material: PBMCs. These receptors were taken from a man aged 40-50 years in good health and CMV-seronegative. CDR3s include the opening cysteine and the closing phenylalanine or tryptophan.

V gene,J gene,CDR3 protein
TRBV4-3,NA,CASSQDLGGRGVSYEQYF
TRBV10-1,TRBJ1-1,CASSSNLFRWNTEAFF
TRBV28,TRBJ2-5,CASSETGAETQYF
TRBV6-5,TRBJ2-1,CASSPTPGQGDEQFF
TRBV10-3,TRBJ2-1,CAISEGTSGVGEQFF
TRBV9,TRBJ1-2,CASSENRVNSYGYTF
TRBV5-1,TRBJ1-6,CASSGGQTRNSPLHF
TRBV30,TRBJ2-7,CAWSGGASYEQYF
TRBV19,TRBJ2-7,CASSITSRQANEQYF
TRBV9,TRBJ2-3,CASSVEGGGQGGTDTQYF
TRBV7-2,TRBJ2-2,CASSFRRLNTGELFF
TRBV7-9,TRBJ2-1,CASSGGLPSSYNEQFF
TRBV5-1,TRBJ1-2,CASSPLAGAEGYTF
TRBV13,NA,CASSGGTGSTTYEQYF
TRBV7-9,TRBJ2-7,CASSRLGQGANEQYF
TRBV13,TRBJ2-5,CASTSPHGGTLAGGAVGSETQYF
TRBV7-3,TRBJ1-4,CASSSDGLNEKLFF
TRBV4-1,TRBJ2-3,CASSFRDRGWSTDTQYF
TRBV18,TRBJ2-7,CASSTLGGLTDEQYF
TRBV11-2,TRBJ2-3,CAWSGVADTQYF
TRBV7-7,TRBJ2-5,CASSSLGGGRMGETQYF
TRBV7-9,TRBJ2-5,CASRSDREGETQYF
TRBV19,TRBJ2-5,CASSIVGTSGEETQYF
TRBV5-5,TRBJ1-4,CASSGWDSEKLFF
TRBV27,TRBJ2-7,CASSNMGGNEQYF
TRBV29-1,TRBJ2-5,CSVGTSGGSQETQYF
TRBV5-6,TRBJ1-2,CASSLGAGGGYTF
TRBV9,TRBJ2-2,CASSSPGGPTGELFF
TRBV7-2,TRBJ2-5,CATKRGGRETQYF
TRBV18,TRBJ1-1,CASSPEVEQAEAFF
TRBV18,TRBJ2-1,CASSPTLARDYNEQFF
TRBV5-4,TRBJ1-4,CASSLGDRAGEKLFF
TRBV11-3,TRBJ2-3,CASSLGTIAGSGTDTQYF
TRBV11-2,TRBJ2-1,CASSPGLAGDRNEQFF
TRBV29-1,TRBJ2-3,CSVARGRLTDTQYF
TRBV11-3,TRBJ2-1,CASSLDAGASYNEQFF
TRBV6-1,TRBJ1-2,CASSEMGDRGRNYGYTF
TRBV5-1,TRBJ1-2,CASSLEDRVNGYTF
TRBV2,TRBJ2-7,CASSAETDIYEQYF
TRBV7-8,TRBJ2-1,CASTQGISSYNEQFF
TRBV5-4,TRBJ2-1,CASSGTGLAGGLEQFF
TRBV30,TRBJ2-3,CAWSVGLATDTQYF
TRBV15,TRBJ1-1,CATSRDEWGEAFF
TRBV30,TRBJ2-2,CARGQDTGELFF
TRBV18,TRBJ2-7,CASSSAYEQYF